This TCR beta chain was recorded in a study of blood T cell repertoires in COVID-19. Study overall: Material from acute and convalescent COVID-19 was sourced from the United States, Italy and Spain. Sources were T cells, B-cell-depleted T cells, or PBMCs; the material itself was cDNA or gDNA.

Original data processing: Cell counts per sample came from amplifying reference gene primers. Profiling relied on immunoSEQ multiplex PCR, and the TCRdb table lists in-frame clones only, not all of them. V and J calls and clone size follow that table, whereas D and trimming were derived from the DNA. The profile shows 200,000 to 250,000 clones, around four fifths of them singletons. The V and J ends lost 4 bases and 0 bases respectively, with 11 bases between them. The CDR3 runs to 15 residues. CDR1 SEHNR and CDR2 FQNEAQ come from the germline V gene (reference sequence). Patients of the Seattle cohort, enrolled during active infection, were followed longitudinally.

This chain links TRBV7-9 with TRBJ2-3; no clear D. Sequencing was done on a sample of peripheral blood. The source of this sequence is a woman between 70 and 85 years old with COVID-19, enrolled during active disease. CDR3 in DNA: TGTGCCAGCAGCTCGCTCGTACATAGCACAGATACGCAGTATTTT. This gives the protein CASSSLVHSTDTQYF.